These 9 T cell receptor beta chains share one sample of origin, sequenced in a study of PD-L1 blockade in urothelial cancer. The time point here: peripheral blood 6 weeks after treatment start. Sequencing was performed with immunoSEQ multiplex PCR; in TCRdb, only in-frame clones are kept and a portion is missing. The sample contains more than 90,000 clones, around 93% of which appear only once. Source: PBMCs, taken around atezolizumab (anti-PD-L1) treatment. The source of these receptors is a man aged 55 to 69 with urothelial cancer.

This chain links TRBV5-4 with TRBJ2-7; D is perhaps TRBD2 (6 bases). Per the germline V gene, CDR1 is SGHNT and CDR2 is YYREEE (reference sequence). V was pared by 4 bases and J by 2 bases, with 13 bases between. CDR3 size: 14 residues. The DNA of the CDR3 is TGTGCCAGCAGCAGGGACTCGAAGACCTACGAGCAGTACTTC. Translating it yields CASSRDSKTYEQYF.

This clone was observed a handful of times. V and J are TRBV2 and TRBJ1-6; D gene unclear. This CDR3 has 17 amino acids. Trimming shortened V by 7 bases and J by 0 bases, and 16 bases separated the two germline ends. The germline CDR1 and CDR2 sequences are SNHLY and FYNNEI. CDR3 DNA sequence: TGTGCCAGCACCGGAGGCCGGGTTAGCTCCTATAATTCACCCCTCCACTTT. Its protein is CASTGGRVSSYNSPLHF.

The chain carries TRBV4-2 and TRBJ2-3, with a tentative D call TRBD1 (6 bases). Trimming left V 2 bases short and J 0 bases short, with 12 bases between. The CDR3 is made up of 16 amino acids. In germline, CDR1 is LGHNA, CDR2 YNFKEQ. CDR3 DNA sequence: TGTGCCAGCAGCCAACAACAGGGTCCTAGCACAGATACGCAGTATTTT. It is translated as CASSQQQGPSTDTQYF.

The rearrangement links TRBV7-3 to TRBJ2-7; D is undetermined. This CDR3 is built from 14 residues. Trimming left V 2 bases short and J 2 bases short, with 10 bases between. The germline V gene encodes CDR1 SGHTA and CDR2 FQGTGA. The CDR3 coding sequence is TGTGCCAGCAGCTTACATTTTCACACCTACGAGCAGTACTTC. It encodes CASSLHFHTYEQYF.

This clone was seen a single time. The CDR3 coding sequence is TGTGCCAGCAGCCAAAACATTGCAGGGCCCCAGCATTTT. This translates into CASSQNIAGPQHF. This sequence joins TRBV7-8 and TRBJ1-5; no firm D call. This CDR3 is built from 13 residues. The germline V and J ends were trimmed by 5 bases and 9 bases, with 14 bases remaining between them. The germline V gene encodes CDR1 SGHVS and CDR2 FQNEAQ.

This clone was observed a single time. The rearrangement joins TRBV5-6 to TRBJ2-1, with D hard to call. The CDR3 sequence is 13 residues long. Trimming removed 0 bases at V and 8 bases at J, with 9 bases between. In germline, CDR1 is SGHDT, CDR2 YYEEEE. CDR3 nucleotides: TGTGCCAGCAGCTTGGGGAGAGACCATGAGCAGTTCTTC. Its protein product is CASSLGRDHEQFF.

The chain uses TRBV5-4 and TRBJ2-5, with 10 nucleotides matching TRBD2. CDR3 size: 16 residues. Per the germline V gene, CDR1 is SGHNT and CDR2 is YYREEE (reference sequence). The trim removed 0 bases at V and 5 bases at J, leaving 7 bases unmatched. In nucleotides, the CDR3 is TGTGCCAGCAGCTTGGCCCAGCGGGGGGGCCTGGAGACCCAGTACTTC. This encodes CASSLAQRGGLETQYF.

This clone was observed a handful of times. V is TRBV6-5 and J is TRBJ2-1; D is perhaps TRBD1 (5 bases). The CDR3 covers 14 residues. The germline V gene encodes CDR1 MNHEY and CDR2 SVGAGI. The V end was cut by 6 bases, the J end by 9 bases, with 18 bases between. Here the CDR3 reads CASRGQPSKGEQFF. CDR3 bases: TGTGCCAGCAGGGGGCAGCCCTCGAAGGGTGAGCAGTTCTTC.

Here the CDR3 DNA reads TGTGCCAGTAGTATCCCCCGGGGGGCGCGGAGCAATCAGCCCCAGCATTTT. Translated: CASSIPRGARSNQPQHF. The rearrangement links TRBV19 to TRBJ1-5; D is possibly TRBD1 (6 bases). V was clipped by 3 bases and J by 1 base, with 16 bases between them. The CDR3 extends over 17 amino acids. Germline values: CDR1 LNHDA, CDR2 SQIVND (reference sequence). Full variable domain (outside the CDR3, taken from reference TRBV19 and TRBJ1-5): DGGITQSPKYLFRKEGQNVTLSCEQNLNHDAMYWYRQDPGQGLRLIYYSQIVNDFQKGDIAEGYSVSREKKESFPLTVTSAQKNPTAFYLCASSIPRGARSNQPQHFGDGTRLSIL.